Described below is a single TCR beta chain sequence and its context. This sample was taken from a study of blood T cell repertoires in COVID-19. About the research overall: From the United States, Italy and Spain came samples of acute and convalescent COVID-19. The cDNA or gDNA used as material had been derived from T cells, B-cell-depleted T cells, or PBMCs.

J lost 8 bases, V lost 0 bases, and 9 bases had no gene match. The CDR3 loop spans 15 amino acids. Germline V CDR1 and CDR2: SQVTM, ANQGSEA. Original processing notes: Estimation of nucleated cell counts relied on the amplification of reference gene primers. TCRdb's table, derived via immunoSEQ multiplex PCR, lists solely in-frame clones and lacks some. V, J and clone size reflect that table, while D and trimming were determined from the DNA. In the table there are over 45,000 clones, 91% of which are singletons. The TCR originated in a woman aged 55-69 years with active or convalescent COVID-19. The sequencing input was peripheral blood. The chain is built from TRBV29-1 and TRBJ1-4, with 7 bases fitting TRBD1. CDR3 nucleotides: TGCAGCGTTGAAGACCCGACAGGGAGAATGGAAAAACTGTTTTTT. The encoded protein is CSVEDPTGRMEKLFF.